A single sample gave rise to the 21 T cell receptor beta chains below, sequenced in a study of response to subunit inactivated influenza vaccine (dated by TCRdb to 2016 to 2019). This specimen's time point label, per the study, means: around 42 days after influenza vaccine administration. Receptor amplification or capture employed RT-PCR. TCRdb names Illumina HiSeq 2500 as the instrument used. TCRdb took the public reads, trimmed them with fastp at Q25, ran MiXCR for clone calling and kept in-frame beta chains. CDR3 protein duplicates are merged, each entry listing the most common genes and DNA. Present in this sample are around 480,000 distinct CDR3 sequences, about a tenth of which were seen just once. Clones ranked in the top ten supply approximately 12% of the sample. The source was PBMCs from blood, collected roughly 48 days after vaccination. Source of these receptors: a man aged 45-60 years who received an inactivated influenza vaccine. Donor details come from another sample of the same person, matched by shared clones.

Only a few counts were recorded for this clonotype. V gene TRBV29-1 combines with J gene TRBJ2-7; 8 positions match TRBD1. The germline V gene has CDR1 SQVTM and CDR2 ANQGSEA. This CDR3 has 13 residues. V shed 8 bases and J 0 bases; nucleotides not matched to a gene: 6. The CDR3: CSTRDRSSYEQYF. The CDR3 nucleotides are TGCAGCACAAGGGACAGGAGCTCCTACGAGCAGTACTTC.

Comment on this clonotype: A read error may produce the germline difference seen at one junction end. This chain uses TRBV3-1 with TRBJ2-7; the match to TRBD2 covers 12 bases. The CDR3 sequence is 15 residues long. Germline lookup yields CDR1 LGHDT and CDR2 YNNKEL (reference sequence). The CDR3 DNA reads TGTTCCAGCAGGAAGACTAGCGGGGGACCCTACGAGCAGTACTTC. This codes for CSSRKTSGGPYEQYF.

The V call is TRBV4-3, the J call TRBJ2-2, with a tentative D call TRBD1 (6 bases). V gave up 3 bases and J gave up 7 bases, with 18 bases separating them. The CDR3 runs to 16 residues. CDR1 LGHNA and CDR2 YSLEER come from the germline V gene. The CDR3 here is CASSHQNFRGIGELFF. The CDR3 nucleotides are TGCGCCAGCAGCCATCAGAACTTCAGGGGTATCGGGGAGCTGTTTTTT.

The sample holds a few counts of this clonotype. The V gene is TRBV27, the J gene TRBJ2-7; no clear D gene. The CDR3 has 14 amino acids. Trimming took off 0 bases at V and 2 bases at J, with 8 bases between the two ends. Germline loops: CDR1 MNHEY, CDR2 SMNVEV (reference sequence). CDR3 nucleotides: TGTGCCAGCAGTTTATCTGAGCTAGCCTACGAGCAGTACTTC. Translated, it gives CASSLSELAYEQYF.

This rearrangement joins TRBV7-9 to TRBJ1-5, with 8 bases identical to TRBD1. Looked up from germline, CDR1 is SEHNR and CDR2 is FQNEAQ (reference sequence). The CDR3 totals 15 residues. V gave up 5 bases and J gave up 11 bases; unmatched junction bases: 14. The CDR3 sequence is CASSTGQGAWETQHF. The CDR3 DNA reads as TGTGCCAGCAGCACCGGACAGGGAGCGTGGGAGACCCAGCATTTT.

There are a few counts of this clonotype. This chain links TRBV7-9 with TRBJ2-3, with 9 bases identical to TRBD1. The CDR3 is 15 residues long. Looked up from germline, CDR1 is SEHNR and CDR2 is FQNEAQ (reference sequence). The trim removed 1 base at V and 6 bases at J, leaving 5 bases unmatched. The CDR3 coding sequence is TGTGCCAGCAGCTTAGGTGGGACAGGGAAGGATACGCAGTATTTT. Amino acid sequence: CASSLGGTGKDTQYF.

This clonotype was seen more than once but under ten times. V gene TRBV20-1 combines with J gene TRBJ2-7; 12 bases are a match to TRBD2. Trimming at V came to 3 bases and at J to 4 bases, leaving 7 bases not matched to a gene. The CDR3 contains 15 residues. From germline, CDR1 is DFQATT and CDR2 SNEGSKA (reference sequence). CDR3 coding DNA: TGCAGTGCTAGGCCTCCTAGCGGGAGGGCTTACGAGCAGTACTTC. It is translated as CSARPPSGRAYEQYF.

This clonotype has a count of ten or more. The V gene is TRBV5-1, the J gene TRBJ2-1; 7 bases fit TRBD2. The CDR3 is 15 amino acids. Germline CDR1 reads SGHRS; CDR2 reads YFSETQ. V lost 4 bases to trimming and J lost 5 bases; unmatched junction nucleotides: 9. In DNA, the CDR3 is TGCGCCAGCAGCGTCGGACTAGTGGATCACAATGAGCAGTTCTTC. Its translation: CASSVGLVDHNEQFF.

The chain has TRBV3-1 and TRBJ2-5, with D hard to call. CDR1 LGHDT and CDR2 YNNKEL come from the germline V gene (reference sequence). The CDR3 consists of 17 residues. V was pared by 0 bases and J by 5 bases, with 19 bases between. The CDR3 loop reads CASSQDRQTARIETQYF. Written as DNA, the CDR3 is TGTGCCAGCAGCCAAGATCGTCAAACCGCGCGTATCGAGACCCAGTACTTC.

There are many counts of this clonotype. At one end, the junction sequence differs from germline, possibly due to a read error. The chain employs TRBV5-1 and TRBJ2-3, with D perhaps assigned TRBD1 or TRBD2 (5 bases each). From germline, CDR1 is SGHRS and CDR2 YFSETQ. The CDR3 has 12 residues. The CDR3 here is CASSLGVDTQYF. CDR3 sequence (DNA): TGTGCCAGCAGTCTGGGGGTAGATACGCAGTATTTT.

The table lists this clonotype with many counts. This chain links TRBV20-1 with TRBJ1-4; 9 bases are a match to TRBD1. The CDR3 has 13 amino acids. Germline V lookup: CDR1 DFQATT, CDR2 SNEGSKA (reference sequence). V trimming: 4 bases; J trimming: 6 bases; junction bases outside the gene matches: 3. Here the CDR3 DNA reads TGCAGTGCTAACAGGGGGCGCGATGAAAAACTGTTTTTT. This encodes CSANRGRDEKLFF.

This clonotype was seen ten or more times. This chain connects TRBV4-3 to TRBJ2-7; TRBD2 agrees at 8 bases. The CDR3 sequence is 14 residues long. V was clipped by 4 bases and J by 6 bases; unmatched bases: 8. CDR1 is LGHNA and CDR2 is YSLEER in the germline V gene. CDR3 loop: CASSLAGKGSEQYF. CDR3 sequence (DNA): TGCGCCAGCAGCCTAGCGGGAAAGGGGTCCGAGCAGTACTTC.

The J gene is TRBJ2-6, the V gene TRBV21-1; the DNA was not used to check the table's D call, TRBD1. TRBV21-1 has pseudogene status. The CDR3 length is 21 residues. CDR3 nucleotide sequence: TGTGCCAGCAGCAAAGAAGCCTCCCCGGGACAGGGGAGCTCCGGGGCCAACGTCCTGACTTTC. Its protein is CASSKEASPGQGSSGANVLTF.

This clonotype was detected many times. This chain links TRBV10-3 with TRBJ2-7, with unresolved D. The germline V gene encodes CDR1 ENHRY and CDR2 SYGVKD. V was shortened by 6 bases and J by 0 bases, with 6 bases between the two germline ends. The CDR3 has 12 amino acids. The CDR3 spells CAISASSYEQYF. CDR3 DNA: TGTGCCATCAGCGCAAGCTCCTACGAGCAGTACTTC.

The rearrangement uses TRBV11-2 and TRBJ1-2; maybe TRBD1 (5 bases). Germline lookup yields CDR1 SGHAT and CDR2 FQNNGV. V dropped 1 base and J dropped 8 bases, with 8 bases sitting between them. This CDR3 spans 12 amino acids. This chain's CDR3 is CASSLGDWGYTF. Here the CDR3 DNA reads TGTGCCAGCAGCTTAGGGGACTGGGGCTACACCTTC.

The CDR3, as DNA: TGTGCCAGCAGCTGCCGGGGCGGCGAGCAGTACTTC. Protein product: CASSCRGGEQYF. The gene calls are TRBV12-1 and TRBJ2-7; the table gives TRBD1 as D, unverified against the DNA. TRBV12-1 is a pseudogene. This CDR3 is built from 12 residues.

This sequence joins TRBV28 and TRBJ2-1, with D perhaps TRBD2 (5 bases). The germline CDR1 and CDR2 sequences are MDHEN and SYDVKM. This CDR3 comprises 16 residues. V was clipped by 1 base and J by 0 bases, with 10 bases between them. CDR3 sequence (DNA): TGTGCCAGCAGTTTATTGAGGGTAGCCTCCTACAATGAGCAGTTCTTC. Translating it yields CASSLLRVASYNEQFF.

V gene TRBV4-1 combines with J gene TRBJ2-5, with D perhaps TRBD2 (6 bases). The germline gives CDR1 MGHRA, CDR2 YSYEKL. Trimming pared 4 bases from V and 4 bases from J, leaving 16 bases between. The CDR3 totals 15 residues. This CDR3 is CASSPNQGGRETQYF. Written as DNA, the CDR3 is TGCGCCAGCAGCCCGAACCAGGGAGGCCGAGAGACCCAGTACTTC.

The chain joins TRBV6-1 to TRBJ2-5, with 7 bases that match TRBD1. J lost 0 bases, V lost 6 bases, and 13 bases had no gene match. Looked up from germline, CDR1 is MNHNS and CDR2 is SASEGT. The CDR3 length is 17 residues. This CDR3 is CASSPSDRVRYQETQYF. CDR3 nucleotide sequence: TGTGCCAGCAGCCCCTCAGACAGGGTGCGGTACCAAGAGACCCAGTACTTC.

This clonotype was counted many times. V and J are TRBV4-3 and TRBJ2-3, with D hard to call. Looked up from germline, CDR1 is LGHNA and CDR2 is YSLEER. The CDR3 is made up of 13 amino acids. The V end lost 2 bases, the J end lost 9 bases, and 12 bases lay between the germline ends. CDR3 sequence reads: CASSQFVEGTQYF. The CDR3, as DNA: TGCGCCAGCAGCCAATTCGTCGAAGGAACGCAGTATTTT.

This clonotype has just a few counts. The rearrangement uses TRBV28 and TRBJ1-5, with 8 bases aligning to TRBD1. The V gene end was trimmed by 3 bases and the J gene end by 2 bases; junction bases not matched to a gene: 12. The CDR3 totals 18 residues. Per germline, CDR1 MDHEN and CDR2 SYDVKM. The CDR3 DNA reads as TGTGCCAGCAGTTTCTCCCATCAGGGGGCGTCCGGCAATCAGCCCCAGCATTTT. Encoded protein: CASSFSHQGASGNQPQHF.